The clone carrying this TCR beta chain was observed at least ten times. This specimen belongs to a study of T cells in Graves' hyperthyroidism and ophthalmopathy. Germline V lookup: CDR1 DFQATT, CDR2 SNEGSKA (reference sequence). There are 13 residues in the CDR3. Losses at the gene ends were 6 bases for V and 3 bases for J; bases not matched to a gene: 6. Using RNA transcripts as the source, TCR beta CDR3 regions were amplified. The HTBI primer set served for first-round RT-PCR of the TCR CDR3. TCRdb re-called the multiplex PCR reads with MiXCR, one entry per CDR3 protein. The sample lists 300,000 to 400,000 distinct CDR3 sequences; 21% were seen once.

The J gene is TRBJ2-3, the V gene TRBV20-1, with TRBD2 matching over 7 bases. The sequenced sample consisted of blood. The TCR was taken from a woman aged 50 to 60 with Graves' hyperthyroidism. CDR3 loop: CSAPPAGTDTQYF. CDR3 nucleotides: TGCAGTGCCCCGCCAGCGGGAACAGATACGCAGTATTTT.